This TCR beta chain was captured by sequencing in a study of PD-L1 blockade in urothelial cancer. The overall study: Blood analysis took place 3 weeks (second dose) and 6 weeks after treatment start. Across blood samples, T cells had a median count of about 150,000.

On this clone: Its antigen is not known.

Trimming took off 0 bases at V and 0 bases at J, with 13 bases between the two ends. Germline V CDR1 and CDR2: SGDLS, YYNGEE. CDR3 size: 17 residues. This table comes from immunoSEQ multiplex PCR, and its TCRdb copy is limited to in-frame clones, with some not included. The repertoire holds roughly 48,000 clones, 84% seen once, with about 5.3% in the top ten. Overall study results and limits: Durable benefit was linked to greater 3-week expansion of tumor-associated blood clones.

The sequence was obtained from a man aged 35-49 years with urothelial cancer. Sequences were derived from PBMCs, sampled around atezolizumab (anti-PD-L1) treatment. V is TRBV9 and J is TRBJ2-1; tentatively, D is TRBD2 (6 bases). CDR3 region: CASSVETGGTSYNEQFF. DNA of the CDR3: TGTGCCAGCAGCGTAGAAACCGGCGGGACCTCCTACAATGAGCAGTTCTTC.